Sequencing of this TCR beta chain was carried out in a study of shared clonotypes between healthy human individuals (TCRdb year 2020). Context from the whole study: A couple of women and a few men aged 18 to 49 years were included in the cohort. Leukapheresis yielded between about 0.94 and 10 billion PBMCs per donor. To estimate repertoire size and how much clonotype sharing occurs between individuals, the study deeply sequenced the blood TCR repertoires of five healthy adults. To increase sequencing depth and limit assay-specific biases, TCR repertoire library preparation and sequencing were carried out by different laboratories using diverse techniques. For each donor, three plates each were used for CD4 naive and CD4 memory, two plates were used for CD8 naive, and one plate was used for CD8 memory. Points the paper makes about the study in general: The small number of donors limited the genetic and exposure-history diversity represented. Incomplete sequencing was indicated by rarefaction of sorted-subset datasets, despite the large sequencing depth. Sampling was limited to blood, and TCR repertoires in tissue likely differ from TCR repertoires in blood. Pairwise subsampling indicated that sequencing depth was expected to affect the degree of clonotype sharing among donors. Compared with non-shared clonotypes, clonotypes shared by all four sorted-subset donors had higher generation probabilities. When four donors were compared, the shared fraction of clonotypes was 5% to 6.5% for naive CD4, approximately 3.5% for naive CD8, 2% to 2.5% for memory CD4, and around 0.4% for memory CD8. Naive subsets generally had larger estimated clonotype richness than memory subsets did.

This clone was observed a single time. Its antigen target is currently unknown. One base away there is no much larger clone; base qualities are not given. Using the deep immunoSEQ assay, TCR CDR3 regions were amplified from genomic DNA by multiplex PCR. Extracted genomic DNA from each cell subset was distributed evenly across all wells of several immunoSEQ 96-well plates, and each plate was treated as a replicate. For sorted subsets, 200 to 250 ng of genomic DNA, equivalent to 25,000 to 35,000 T cell genomes, went into each replicate PCR. Purified libraries were measured with a Qubit 3.0 fluorometer, size-checked on a Bioanalyzer 2100, and measured again with the KAPA Library Quantification kit. Every immunoSEQ 96-well plate was sequenced on a separate single-read 150-cycle Illumina NextSeq 550 flow cell. In the source study's methods: Because only junctional sequences without quality scores were contained in the immunoSEQ output, filtering matching that applied to full-length reads could not be performed. Sequences were annotated with PyIR, a Python wrapper for IgBLAST v1.9, and V/J genes and CDR3 were assigned using IMGT germline references. Any read was removed if the V/J assignment was weak (E-value above 1e-6), the CDR3 was missing, or the read contained stop codons, out-of-frame junctions, or ambiguous translated residues. A V3J clonotype was defined by an identical inferred V gene, J gene, and CDR3 amino acid sequence. To compute the percentage overlap between repertoires, the number of shared unique clonotypes was divided by the size of the smaller repertoire. Richness of each repertoire was evaluated using RTK rarefaction, the Chao1 estimator, and Recon v2.1 estimates of unobserved clonotypes. For all TCRbeta clonotypes obtained by the gDNA method from a few donors, generation probabilities were computed with OLGA. TCRdb limited this immuneACCESS table to in-frame rearrangements with V and J called. A share of clones is missing; checked studies link under half to unresolved V genes, and the rest is unexplained. V and J calls and clone size are given by that table; D and trimming were obtained from the DNA. The sample profile shows approximately 2.5 million clones; around 90% of them were found once. Together, the top ten hold around 0.14% of the sample.

Donors were healthy HIV-negative adults with no recently reported acute infections or vaccinations. Every donor was a Caucasian adult residing in Nashville, Tennessee, USA. Magnetic negative selection was used to enrich CD4+ T cells, after which naive cells were positively selected on CD45RA and the negative fraction became the memory subset. Blood was collected by leukapheresis, and PBMCs were isolated by Ficoll-Histopaque density gradient centrifugation and then cryopreserved in liquid nitrogen vapor phase. Analytical flow cytometry was used to check the purity and quantity of each magnetically sorted T cell population. Genomic DNA was isolated from every sorted fraction and measured by UV absorbance on a Nanodrop 2000c. CDR1 and CDR2, looked up from the germline V gene (reference sequence), are MNHNY and SVGAGI. Reading from cysteine to phenylalanine, the CDR3 counts 11 amino acids. The retained sequence is limited to the CDR3, 33 bases, with the frame set at the first base. The trim is 6 bases for V and 14 bases for J, with a gap of 14 bases between the germline ends.

The TCR originated in a young man in good health. Sequenced input: naive CD4+ T cells sorted from blood. This sample's cell subset or site label indicates: CD45RA+ positively selected. The rearrangement combines TRBV6-6 with TRBJ2-1; the D gene is perhaps TRBD1 or TRBD2, as each covers 5 bases. The CDR3 reads CASRTERRKFF. The nucleotide sequence is given as TGTGCCAGCAGGACAGAGCGGAGGAAGTTCTTC.